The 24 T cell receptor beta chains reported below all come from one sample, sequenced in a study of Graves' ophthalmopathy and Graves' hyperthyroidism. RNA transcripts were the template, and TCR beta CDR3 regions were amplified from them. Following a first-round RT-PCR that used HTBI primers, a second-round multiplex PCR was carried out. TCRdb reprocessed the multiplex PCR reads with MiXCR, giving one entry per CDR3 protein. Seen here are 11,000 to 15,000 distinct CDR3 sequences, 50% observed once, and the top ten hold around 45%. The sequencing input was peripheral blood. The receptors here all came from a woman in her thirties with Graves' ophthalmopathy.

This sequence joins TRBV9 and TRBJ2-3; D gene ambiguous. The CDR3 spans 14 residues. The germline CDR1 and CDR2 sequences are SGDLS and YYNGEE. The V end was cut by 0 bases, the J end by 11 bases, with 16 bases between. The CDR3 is CASSVGRSYNEQYF. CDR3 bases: TGTGCCAGCAGCGTAGGACGGAGCTACAATGAGCAGTATTTT.

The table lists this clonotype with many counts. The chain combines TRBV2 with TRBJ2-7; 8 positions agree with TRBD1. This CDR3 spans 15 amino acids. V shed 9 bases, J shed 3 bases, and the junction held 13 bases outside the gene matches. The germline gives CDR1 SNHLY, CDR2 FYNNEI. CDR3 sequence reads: CARPQGARPYYEQYF. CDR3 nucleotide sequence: TGTGCCAGACCTCAGGGGGCTCGACCTTACTACGAGCAGTACTTC.

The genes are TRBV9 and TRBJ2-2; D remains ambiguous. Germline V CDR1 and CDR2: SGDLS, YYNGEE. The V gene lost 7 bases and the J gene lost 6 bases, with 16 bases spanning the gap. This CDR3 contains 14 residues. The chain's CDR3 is CASSKSTEPGELFF. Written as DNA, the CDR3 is TGTGCCAGCTCCAAATCCACAGAACCCGGGGAGCTGTTTTTT.

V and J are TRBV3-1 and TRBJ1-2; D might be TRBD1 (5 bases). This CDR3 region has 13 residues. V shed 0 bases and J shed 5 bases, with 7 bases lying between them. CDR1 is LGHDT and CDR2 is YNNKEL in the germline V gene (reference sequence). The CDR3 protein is CASSQDAGYGYTF. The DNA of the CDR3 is TGTGCCAGCAGCCAAGACGCAGGGTATGGCTACACCTTC.

The CDR3 protein is CASRSGTGNEQFF. Written as DNA, the CDR3 is TGTGCCAGCAGATCCGGGACGGGCAATGAGCAGTTCTTC. V usage is TRBV2 and J usage is TRBJ2-1; D might be TRBD1 or TRBD2, each matching 5 bases. The CDR3 runs to 13 residues. Germline V gene data show CDR1 as SNHLY and CDR2 as FYNNEI. Trimming shortened V by 6 bases and J by 6 bases, and 12 bases separated the two germline ends.

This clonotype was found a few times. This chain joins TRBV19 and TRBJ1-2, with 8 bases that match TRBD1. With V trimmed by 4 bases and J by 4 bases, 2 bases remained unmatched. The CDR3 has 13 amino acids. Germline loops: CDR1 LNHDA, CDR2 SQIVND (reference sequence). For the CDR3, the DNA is TGTGCCAGTAGTACCGGACAGGGCTATGGCTACACCTTC. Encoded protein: CASSTGQGYGYTF.

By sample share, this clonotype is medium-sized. This CDR3 reads CASSGGGETQYF. CDR3 in DNA: TGTGCCAGCTCCGGGGGCGGGGAGACCCAGTACTTC. This chain connects TRBV2 to TRBJ2-5; perhaps D is TRBD1 or TRBD2 (6 bases each). V was clipped by 8 bases and J by 5 bases, with 12 bases between them. Germline-derived CDR1 and CDR2 are SNHLY and FYNNEI. The CDR3 consists of 12 residues.

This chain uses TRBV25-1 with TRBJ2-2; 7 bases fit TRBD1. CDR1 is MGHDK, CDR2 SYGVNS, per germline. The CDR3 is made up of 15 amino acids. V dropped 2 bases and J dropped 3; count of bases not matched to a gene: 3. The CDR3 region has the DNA TGTGCCAGCAGTGAAACGACAGGGTACACCGGGGAGCTGTTTTTT. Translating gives CASSETTGYTGELFF.

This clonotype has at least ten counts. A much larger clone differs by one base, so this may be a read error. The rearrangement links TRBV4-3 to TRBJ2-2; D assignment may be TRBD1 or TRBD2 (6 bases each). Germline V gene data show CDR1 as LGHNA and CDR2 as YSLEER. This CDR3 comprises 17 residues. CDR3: CASSQELWGANTGALFF. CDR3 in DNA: TGCGCCAGCAGCCAAGAACTATGGGGGGCGAACACCGGGGCGCTGTTTTTT.

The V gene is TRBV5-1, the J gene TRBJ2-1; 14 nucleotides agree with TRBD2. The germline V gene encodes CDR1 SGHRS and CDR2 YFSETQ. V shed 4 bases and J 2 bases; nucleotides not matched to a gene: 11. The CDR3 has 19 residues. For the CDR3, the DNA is TGCGCCAGCAGCCCCGGGACTAGCGGGGGCCTCCCCCCCTACAATGAGCAGTTCTTC. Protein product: CASSPGTSGGLPPYNEQFF.

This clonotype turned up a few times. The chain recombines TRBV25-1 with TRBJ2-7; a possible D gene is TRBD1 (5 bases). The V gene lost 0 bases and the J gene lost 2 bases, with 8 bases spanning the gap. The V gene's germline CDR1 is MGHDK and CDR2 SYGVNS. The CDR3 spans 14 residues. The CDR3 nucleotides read TGTGCCAGCAGTGAATACGCAGGGACCTACGAGCAGTACTTC. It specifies CASSEYAGTYEQYF.

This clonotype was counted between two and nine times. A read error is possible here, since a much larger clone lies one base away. In DNA, the CDR3 is TGCACCAGCAGCCAAGAGACCTTCAACGGGAGGACCCAGTACTTC. It yields the protein CTSSQETFNGRTQYF. The rearrangement uses TRBV1 and TRBJ2-5; the listed D gene, TRBD2, was not tested against the DNA. TRBV1 is termed a pseudogene. This CDR3 has 15 amino acids.

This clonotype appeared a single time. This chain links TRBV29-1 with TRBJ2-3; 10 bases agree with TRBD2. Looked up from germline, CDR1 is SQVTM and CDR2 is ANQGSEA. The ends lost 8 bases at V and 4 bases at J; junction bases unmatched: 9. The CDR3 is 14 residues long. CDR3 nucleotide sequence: TGCAGCACTACGCTAGCGGGAGAAGCAGATACGCAGTATTTT. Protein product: CSTTLAGEADTQYF.

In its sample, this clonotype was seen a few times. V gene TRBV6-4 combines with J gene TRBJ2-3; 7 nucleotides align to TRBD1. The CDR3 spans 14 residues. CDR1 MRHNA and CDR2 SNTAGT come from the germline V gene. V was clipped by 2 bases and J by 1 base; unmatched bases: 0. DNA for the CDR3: TGTGCCAGCAGTGACGGACAGGGCACAGATACGCAGTATTTT. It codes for CASSDGQGTDTQYF.

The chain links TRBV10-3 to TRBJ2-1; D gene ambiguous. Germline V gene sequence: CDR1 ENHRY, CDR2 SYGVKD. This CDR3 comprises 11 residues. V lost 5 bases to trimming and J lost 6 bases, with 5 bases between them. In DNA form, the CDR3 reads TGTGCCATCAGTAGAAGCAATGAGCAGTTCTTC. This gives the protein CAISRSNEQFF.

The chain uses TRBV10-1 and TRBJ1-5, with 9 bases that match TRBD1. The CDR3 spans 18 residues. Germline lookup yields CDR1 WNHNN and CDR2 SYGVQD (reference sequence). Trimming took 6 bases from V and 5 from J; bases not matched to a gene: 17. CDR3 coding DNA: TGCGCCAGCAGCCCGGGACAGGGTTTGACGGGGTGGGATCAGCCCCAGCATTTT. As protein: CASSPGQGLTGWDQPQHF.

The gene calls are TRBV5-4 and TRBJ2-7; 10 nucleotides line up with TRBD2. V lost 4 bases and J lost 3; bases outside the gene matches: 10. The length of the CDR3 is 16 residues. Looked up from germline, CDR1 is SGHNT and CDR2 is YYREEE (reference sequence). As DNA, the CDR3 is TGTGCCAGCAGCCTAACTAGCGGGACATTCAACTACGAGCAGTACTTC. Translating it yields CASSLTSGTFNYEQYF.

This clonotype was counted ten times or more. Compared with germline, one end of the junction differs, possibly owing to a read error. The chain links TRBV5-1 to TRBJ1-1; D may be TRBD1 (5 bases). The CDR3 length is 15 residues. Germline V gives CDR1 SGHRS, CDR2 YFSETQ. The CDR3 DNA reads TGCGCCAGCAGCTTCTCAGGGATCCAAGGGACTGAATCTTTCTTT. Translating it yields CASSFSGIQGTESFF.

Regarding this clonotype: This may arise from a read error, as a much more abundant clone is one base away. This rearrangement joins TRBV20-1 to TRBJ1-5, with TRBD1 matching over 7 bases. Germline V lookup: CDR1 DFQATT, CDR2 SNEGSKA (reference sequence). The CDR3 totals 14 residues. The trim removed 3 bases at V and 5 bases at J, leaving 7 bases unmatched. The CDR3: CSARDRRPHQPQHF. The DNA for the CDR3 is TGCAGTGCTAGGGACAGGAGGCCACATCAGCCCCAGCATTTT.

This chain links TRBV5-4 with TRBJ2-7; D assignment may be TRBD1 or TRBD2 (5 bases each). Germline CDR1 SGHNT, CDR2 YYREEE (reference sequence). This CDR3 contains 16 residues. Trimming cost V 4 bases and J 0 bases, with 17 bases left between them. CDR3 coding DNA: TGTGCCAGCAGCGACCCGACCTCGGGGACCTCCTACGAGCAGTACTTC. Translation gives CASSDPTSGTSYEQYF.

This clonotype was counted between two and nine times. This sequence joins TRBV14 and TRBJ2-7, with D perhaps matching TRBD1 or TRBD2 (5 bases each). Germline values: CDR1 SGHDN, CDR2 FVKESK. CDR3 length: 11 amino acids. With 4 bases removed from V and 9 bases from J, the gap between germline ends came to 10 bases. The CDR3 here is CASSPGRGQYF. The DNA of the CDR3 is TGTGCCAGCAGCCCGGGACGCGGGCAGTACTTC.

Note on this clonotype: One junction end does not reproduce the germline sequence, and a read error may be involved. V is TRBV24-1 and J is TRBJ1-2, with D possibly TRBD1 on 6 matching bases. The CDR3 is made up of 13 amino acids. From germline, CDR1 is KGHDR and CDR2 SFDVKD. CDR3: CATSRGGDYGCTF. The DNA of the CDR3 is TGTGCCACCAGTAGAGGGGGAGACTATGGCTGCACCTTC.

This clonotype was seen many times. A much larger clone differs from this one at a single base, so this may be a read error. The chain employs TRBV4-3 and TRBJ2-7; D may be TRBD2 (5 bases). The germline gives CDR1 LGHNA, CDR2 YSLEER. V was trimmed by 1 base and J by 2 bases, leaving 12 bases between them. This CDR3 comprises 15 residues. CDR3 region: CASSQVEGAAYEQYF. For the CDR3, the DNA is TGCGCCAGCAGCCAAGTTGAGGGAGCCGCCTACGAGCAGTACTTC.

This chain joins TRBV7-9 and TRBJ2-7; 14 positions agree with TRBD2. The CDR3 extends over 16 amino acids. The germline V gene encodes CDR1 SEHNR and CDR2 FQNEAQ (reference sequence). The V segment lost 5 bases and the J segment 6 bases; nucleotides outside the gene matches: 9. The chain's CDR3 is CASSPVAGLAGAEQYF. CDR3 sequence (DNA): TGTGCCAGCAGCCCGGTTGCGGGACTAGCGGGAGCCGAGCAGTACTTC.